This entry lists 14 T cell receptor beta chains sequenced from one sample in a study of blood T cells in healthy people across ages. Through a sample-barcoded 5' primer and a J-beta primer mix, a second PCR was run for roughly 6 to 11 cycles. From the 5' RACE reads, TCRdb called clonotypes with MiXCR, one entry per CDR3 protein. The sample holds roughly 790,000 distinct CDR3 sequences, roughly 47% seen once. The material sequenced was blood. The source of these receptors is a woman between 55 and 75 years old in good health.

The chain uses TRBV28 and TRBJ1-5; TRBD1 matches 7 bases. V dropped 5 bases and J dropped 5; count of bases not matched to a gene: 9. Germline CDR1 and CDR2: MDHEN and SYDVKM. The length of the CDR3 is 15 residues. The CDR3 spells CASSLQTGSHQPQHF. CDR3 in DNA: TGTGCCAGCAGTCTACAGACAGGGTCACATCAGCCCCAGCATTTT. Full variable domain (remainder filled in from reference TRBV28 and TRBJ1-5): DVKVTQSSRYLVKRTGEKVFLECVQDMDHENMFWYRQDPGLGLRLIYFSYDVKMKEKGDIPEGYSVSREKKERFSLILESASTNQTSMYLCASSLQTGSHQPQHFGDGTRLSIL.

This clonotype showed up many times. The chain links TRBV3-1 to TRBJ2-7; 10 nucleotides line up with TRBD2. The CDR3 consists of 15 residues. The germline V gene encodes CDR1 LGHDT and CDR2 YNNKEL (reference sequence). J gave up 5 bases and V 4 bases, and 8 bases lay outside the gene matches. The chain's CDR3 is CASSRPSGGIDEQYF. The CDR3 DNA is TGTGCCAGCAGCCGACCTAGCGGGGGAATCGACGAGCAGTACTTC.

V and J are TRBV6-1 and TRBJ2-7; possibly TRBD2 for D (5 bases). V was clipped by 10 bases and J by 4 bases, with 20 bases between them. CDR1 and CDR2 from the germline V gene are MNHNS and SASEGT. The CDR3 extends over 14 amino acids. CDR3 DNA: TGTGCCACCACTAGGGCACAAGACATTTACGAGCAGTACTTC. Translating it yields CATTRAQDIYEQYF.

The chain is built from TRBV5-6 and TRBJ2-4; D gene uncertain. The J call may be faulty, since TRBJ2-7 better matches the DNA end. The CDR3 runs to 15 residues. Germline V gene lookup returns CDR1 SGHDT and CDR2 YYEEEE. The CDR3 reads CASSLPVGSSYEQYF. The CDR3 nucleotides read TGTGCCAGCAGCTTGCCCGTCGGCAGCTCCTACGAGCAGTACTTC.

The chain is built from TRBV24-1 and TRBJ2-4, with a tentative D call TRBD2 (5 bases). With the DNA end fitting TRBJ2-7 better, the J assignment may be wrong. CDR1 and CDR2 (germline): KGHDR, SFDVKD. The CDR3 loop spans 11 amino acids. CDR3 bases: TGTGCCACCACCGGGAACTACGAGCAGTACTTC. Amino acid sequence: CATTGNYEQYF.

In this sample, this clonotype turned up a few times. CDR3 DNA: TGTGCCAGCAGCCAGCCCTACCCCAGGGGAGAGACCCAGTACTTC. It encodes CASSQPYPRGETQYF. This chain uses TRBV21-1 with TRBJ2-5; TRBD1, the D gene given by the table, was not confirmed from the DNA. TRBV21-1 is deemed a pseudogene. This CDR3 is built from 15 residues.

Details on this clonotype: One end of the junction varies from germline; a read error may be responsible. The rearrangement links TRBV18 to TRBJ2-3, with 8 positions matching TRBD2. Germline lookup yields CDR1 KGHSH and CDR2 LQKENI. The CDR3 runs 16 residues. For the CDR3, the DNA is TGTGCCAGCTCACCCCAGACGGGGGGGCAAGGAGATGCGCAGTATTTT. Amino acids: CASSPQTGGQGDAQYF.

This chain uses TRBV5-1 with TRBJ2-5; D is ambiguous. V was cut by 0 bases and J by 4 bases, with 13 bases left in between. Looked up from germline, CDR1 is SGHRS and CDR2 is YFSETQ. There are 15 residues in the CDR3. CDR3 DNA sequence: TGCGCCAGCAGCTTGGCCTCGACACCACTAGAGACCCAGTACTTC. It yields the protein CASSLASTPLETQYF. Combining the CDR3 with reference TRBV5-1 and TRBJ2-5 gives the whole variable domain KAGVTQTPRYLIKTRGQQVTLSCSPISGHRSVSWYQQTPGQGLQFLFEYFSETQRNKGNFPGRFSGRQFSNSRSEMNVSTLELGDSALYLCASSLASTPLETQYFGPGTRLLVL.

A remark on this clonotype: This may be a read error: a much more frequent sequence differs by one nucleotide. V gene TRBV29-1 combines with J gene TRBJ2-5; a possible D gene is TRBD1 (6 bases). The DNA end is a closer match to TRBJ2-7, so the J assignment may be wrong. Germline V gene sequence: CDR1 SQVTM, CDR2 ANQGSEA. There are 13 residues in the CDR3. The CDR3 DNA sequence: TGCAGCGCTGGGGGTGGACAGCAATGCGAGCAGTACTTC. Its protein product is CSAGGGQQCEQYF.

The CDR3 nucleotides read TGTGCCAGCAGTGGGGACAGGGTGGCTTTCGGCTACACCTTC. Translation gives CASSGDRVAFGYTF. V is TRBV2 and J is TRBJ1-2; 9 positions agree with TRBD1. V shed 4 bases, J shed 8 bases, and the junction held 8 bases outside the gene matches. This CDR3 contains 14 residues. The germline CDR1 and CDR2 sequences are SNHLY and FYNNEI. Full variable domain (missing parts from reference TRBV2 and TRBJ1-2): EPEVTQTPSHQVTQMGQEVILRCVPISNHLYFYWYRQILGQKVEFLVSFYNNEISEKSEIFDDQFSVERPDGSNFTLKIRSTKLEDSAMYFCASSGDRVAFGYTFGSGTRLTVV.

This chain joins TRBV4-3 and TRBJ2-7; either TRBD1 or TRBD2 may supply D (5 bases each). Near its end, the DNA agrees better with TRBJ2-5, so the J call may be wrong. There are 13 residues in the CDR3. Germline V CDR1 and CDR2: LGHNA, YSLEER. The CDR3 sequence: CASSAPGRETQYF. CDR3 nucleotide sequence: TGCGCCAGCAGCGCCCCGGGGCGAGAGACCCAGTACTTC.

This clonotype was seen more than once but under ten times. The chain links TRBV4-1 to TRBJ2-1; a possible D gene is TRBD2 (7 bases). Germline CDR1 is MGHRA and CDR2 is YSYEKL. The length of the CDR3 is 13 residues. The ends were cut back, 0 bases at V and 9 bases at J, with 9 bases in the middle. CDR3 nucleotide sequence: TGCGCCAGCAGCCAAGAAGGGGGGGCTGAGCAGTTCTTC. Protein product: CASSQEGGAEQFF.

This clonotype was counted many times. The chain employs TRBV6-5 and TRBJ1-2; a weak D match, TRBD1 (5 bases). Between the trimmed V and J ends, which lost 7 bases and 5 bases, there was a span of 17 bases. The CDR3 spans 14 residues. CDR1 is MNHEY, CDR2 SVGAGI, per germline. CDR3 bases: TGTGCCAGCACCCCCCAGGGCGGCAAGTATGGCTACACCTTC. This sequence encodes CASTPQGGKYGYTF.

In this sample, this clonotype turned up once. V and J are TRBV7-2 and TRBJ1-3, with TRBD1 matching over 7 bases. The V gene end was trimmed by 1 base and the J gene end by 1 base; junction bases not matched to a gene: 7. In germline, CDR1 is SGHTA, CDR2 FQGNSA. The CDR3 spans 17 residues. The CDR3: CASSLGTGAGSGNTIYF. Here the CDR3 DNA reads TGTGCCAGCAGCTTAGGTACAGGGGCTGGTTCTGGAAACACCATATATTTT.